This T cell receptor beta chain was observed in a study of blood T cell repertoires in COVID-19. In the original processing: Reference gene primer amplification gave estimated nucleated cell counts. Profiling relied on immunoSEQ multiplex PCR, and the TCRdb table lists in-frame clones only, not all of them. The DNA gave D and trimming, while V, J and clone size come from that table. The sample consists of approximately 300,000 clones, just under 90% of them appearing once. The J segment lost 6 bases and the V segment lost 4 bases, leaving 5 bases of the junction unmatched. Germline CDR1 reads PRHDT; CDR2 reads FYEKMQ (reference sequence). The CDR3 loop spans 15 amino acids.

The rearrangement joins TRBV13 to TRBJ1-5; 11 bases map to TRBD1. The source is a woman aged 45-59 years with COVID-19, enrolled during active disease. The sequencing sample was made of peripheral blood. The CDR3 nucleotides read TGTGCCAGCAGCTATGGGACAGGGGGTATTCAGCCCCAGCATTTT. Translation: CASSYGTGGIQPQHF. The complete variable domain, with remaining parts taken from reference TRBV13 and TRBJ1-5, reads AAGVIQSPRHLIKEKRETATLKCYPIPRHDTVYWYQQGPGQDPQFLISFYEKMQSDKGSIPDRFSAQQFSDYHSELNMSSLELGDSALYFCASSYGTGGIQPQHFGDGTRLSIL.